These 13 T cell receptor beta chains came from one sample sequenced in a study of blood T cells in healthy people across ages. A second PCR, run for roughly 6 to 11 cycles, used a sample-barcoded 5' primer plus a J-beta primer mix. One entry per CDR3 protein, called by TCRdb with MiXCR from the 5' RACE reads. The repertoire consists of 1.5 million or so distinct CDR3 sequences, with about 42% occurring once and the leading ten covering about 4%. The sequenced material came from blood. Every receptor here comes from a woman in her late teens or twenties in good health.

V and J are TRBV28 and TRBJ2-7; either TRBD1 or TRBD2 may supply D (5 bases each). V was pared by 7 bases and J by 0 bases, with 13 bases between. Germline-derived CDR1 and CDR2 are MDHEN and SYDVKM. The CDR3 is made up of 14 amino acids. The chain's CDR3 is CASTMGTTSYEQYF. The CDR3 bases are TGTGCCAGCACCATGGGGACGACCTCCTACGAGCAGTACTTC.

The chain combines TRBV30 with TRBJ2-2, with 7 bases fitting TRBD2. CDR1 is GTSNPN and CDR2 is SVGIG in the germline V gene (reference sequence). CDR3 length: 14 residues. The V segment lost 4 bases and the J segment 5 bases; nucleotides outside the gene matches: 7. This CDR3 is CAWTAGVGTGELFF. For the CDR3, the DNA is TGTGCCTGGACTGCGGGAGTAGGAACCGGGGAGCTGTTTTTT. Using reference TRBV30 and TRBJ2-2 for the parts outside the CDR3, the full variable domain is SQTIHQWPATLVQPVGSPLSLECTVEGTSNPNLYWYRQAAGRGLQLLFYSVGIGQISSEVPQNLSASRPQDRQFILSSKKLLLSDSGFYLCAWTAGVGTGELFFGEGSRLTVL.

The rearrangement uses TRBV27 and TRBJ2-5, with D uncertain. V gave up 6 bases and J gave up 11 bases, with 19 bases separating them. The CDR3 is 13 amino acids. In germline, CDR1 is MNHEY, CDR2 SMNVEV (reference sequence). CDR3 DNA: TGTGCCAGCAGCCCAGGAAGACACAATGAGCAGTACTTC. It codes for CASSPGRHNEQYF.

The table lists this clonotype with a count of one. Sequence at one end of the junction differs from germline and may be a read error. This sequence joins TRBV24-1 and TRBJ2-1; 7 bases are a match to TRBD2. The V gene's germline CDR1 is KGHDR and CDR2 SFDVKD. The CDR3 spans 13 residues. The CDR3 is CAASVASGNEQFF. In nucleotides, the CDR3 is TGTGCCGCCAGTGTGGCTAGCGGCAATGAGCAGTTCTTC.

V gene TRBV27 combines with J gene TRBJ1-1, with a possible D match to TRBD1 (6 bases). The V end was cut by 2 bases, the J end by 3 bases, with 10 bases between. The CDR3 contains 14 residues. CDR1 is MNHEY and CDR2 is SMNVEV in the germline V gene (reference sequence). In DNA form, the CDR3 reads TGTGCCAGCAGTTTAGCAGGACAGTACACTGAAGCTTTCTTT. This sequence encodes CASSLAGQYTEAFF.

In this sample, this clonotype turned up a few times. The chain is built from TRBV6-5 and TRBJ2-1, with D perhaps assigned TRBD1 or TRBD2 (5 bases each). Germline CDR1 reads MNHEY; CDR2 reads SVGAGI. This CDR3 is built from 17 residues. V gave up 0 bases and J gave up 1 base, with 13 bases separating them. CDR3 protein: CASSYSRGELSYNEQFF. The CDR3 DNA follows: TGTGCCAGCAGTTACTCGAGGGGCGAGCTATCCTACAATGAGCAGTTCTTC.

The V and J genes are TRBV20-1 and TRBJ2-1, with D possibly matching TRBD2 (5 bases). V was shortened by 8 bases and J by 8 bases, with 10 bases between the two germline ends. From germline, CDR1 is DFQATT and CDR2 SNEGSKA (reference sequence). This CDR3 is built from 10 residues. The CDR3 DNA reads TGCAGTCTTGCCGGGGATGAGCAGTTCTTC. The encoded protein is CSLAGDEQFF.

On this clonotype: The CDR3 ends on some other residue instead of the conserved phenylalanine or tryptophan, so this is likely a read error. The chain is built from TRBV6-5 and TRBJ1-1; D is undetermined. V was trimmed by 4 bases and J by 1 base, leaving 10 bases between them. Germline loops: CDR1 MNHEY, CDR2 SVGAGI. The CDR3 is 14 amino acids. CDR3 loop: CASSSGNSNTEAFL. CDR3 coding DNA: TGTGCCAGCAGTTCGGGTAATTCGAACACTGAAGCTTTCTTA.

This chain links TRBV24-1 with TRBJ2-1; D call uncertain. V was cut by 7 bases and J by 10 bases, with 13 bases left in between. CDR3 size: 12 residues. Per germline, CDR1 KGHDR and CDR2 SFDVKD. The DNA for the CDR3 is TGTGCCACCAGATCCCCCGACCAAGAGCAGTTCTTC. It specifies CATRSPDQEQFF.

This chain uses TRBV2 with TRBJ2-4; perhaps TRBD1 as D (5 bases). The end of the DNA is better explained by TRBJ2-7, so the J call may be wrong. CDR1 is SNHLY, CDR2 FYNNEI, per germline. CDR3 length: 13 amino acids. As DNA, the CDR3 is TGTGCCAGCATAGGAGACAGCGCCTACGAGCAGTACTTC. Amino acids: CASIGDSAYEQYF.

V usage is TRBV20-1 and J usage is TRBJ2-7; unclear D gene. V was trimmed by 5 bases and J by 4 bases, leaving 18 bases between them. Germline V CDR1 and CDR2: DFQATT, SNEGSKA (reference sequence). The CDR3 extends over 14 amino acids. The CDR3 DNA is TGCAGTGCTCGAACCGGTATAGTTAAATACGAGCAGTACTTC. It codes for CSARTGIVKYEQYF.

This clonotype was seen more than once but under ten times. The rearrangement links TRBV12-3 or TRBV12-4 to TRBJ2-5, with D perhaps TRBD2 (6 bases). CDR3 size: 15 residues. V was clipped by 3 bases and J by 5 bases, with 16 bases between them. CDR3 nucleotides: TGTGCCAGCAGTTTGGCGAGAACTCGGGGGGAGACCCAGTACTTC. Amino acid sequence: CASSLARTRGETQYF.

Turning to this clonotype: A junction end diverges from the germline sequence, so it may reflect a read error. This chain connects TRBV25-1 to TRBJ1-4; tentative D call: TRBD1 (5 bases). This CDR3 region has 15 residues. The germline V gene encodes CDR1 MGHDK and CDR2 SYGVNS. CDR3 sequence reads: CASSELAGGGEKLFF. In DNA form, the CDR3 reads TGTGCCAGCAGCGAATTAGCCGGGGGTGGTGAAAAACTGTTTTTT.